This entry concerns a single T cell receptor beta chain. The data stem from a study of blood T cell repertoires in COVID-19. About the research overall: Samples came from the United States, Italy and Spain, spanning acute and convalescent COVID-19. Sources were T cells, B-cell-depleted T cells, or PBMCs; the material itself was cDNA or gDNA.

How the authors handled the data: For nucleated cells, counts were estimated from reference gene primer amplification. Profiled with immunoSEQ multiplex PCR; TCRdb holds only in-frame clones, not every one. Clone size and the V and J calls come from that table; the DNA yielded D and trimming. The data contain fewer than 200,000 clones, over 70% of them seen just once; the ten biggest clones take up roughly 5%. The V gene lost 5 bases and the J gene lost 5 bases, with 9 bases spanning the gap. This CDR3 contains 12 residues. The cohort comprised adults aged about 18 to 90 years residing in under 25 US areas.

The origin of this receptor is a woman aged 40 to 50 with acute COVID-19. V and J are TRBV12-3 or TRBV12-4 and TRBJ1-1; tentatively, D is TRBD1 (5 bases). Sequencing was performed on PBMCs or T cells enriched from blood (not recorded which). In DNA, the CDR3 is TGTGCCAGCAGTCGACAGCTTACTGAAGCTTTCTTT. Translating it yields CASSRQLTEAFF.